This T cell receptor (beta chain) stems from a study of blood T cell repertoires in COVID-19 (dated by TCRdb to between 2020 and 2021). Concerning the study at large: Collaborator samples came from the United States, Italy and Spain and covered acute and convalescent phases of COVID-19. The material from the prospective study consisted of cDNA or gDNA derived from T cells, B-cell-depleted T cells, or PBMCs. Subjects who had been exposed to COVID-19, were actively infected with it, or had recovered from it provided the deeply sampled blood TCRbeta repertoires that made up the dataset. The repertoires were made available in a free public database intended to serve as a resource for research on the immune response to SARS-CoV-2. Samples were obtained from the ongoing ImmuneRACE study (first 160 participants) and from about 1,300 subjects provided by 6 global collaborators. Nearly every sample came with metadata listing a de-identified subject ID, COVID-19 status, age in years and sex. Where available, HLA class I and class II types were obtained from metadata supplied by the sample provider rather than from assay-based typing. Overall study outcomes, separate from this receptor: How much clinical and demographic metadata was included differed by source and by participant, and the metadata was provided uncurated.

Trimmed from V: 1 base; trimmed from J: 9 bases; junction bases lacking a gene match: 11. The germline V gene sets CDR1 to SGHAT and CDR2 to FQNNGV. The CDR3 runs 17 residues from the cysteine to the phenylalanine. Only the CDR3 portion is preserved as DNA: 51 bases, with reading frame beginning at the first base. Comments on this clone: The clone's antigen remains unknown. No base-level quality is on record; no much larger clone is a single base apart.

A second Seattle source provided samples from volunteer blood donors who had recovered from COVID-19. Whole blood was collected in K2EDTA tubes by collaborating institutions according to the institutions' own protocols. For TCRbeta analysis, collaborators shipped samples in one of three forms: frozen whole blood, isolated PBMCs, or DNA extracted from either of those sample types. TCRbeta CDR3 regions were amplified from genomic DNA using the immunoSEQ Assay, a bias-controlled multiplex PCR. The paper's data handling went like this. The number of nucleated cells in each sample was estimated from the amplification of reference gene primers within the assay. Sequence reads were collapsed and filtered to measure the absolute abundance of every unique TCRbeta CDR3 rearrangement. For each sample, productive Simpson clonality was calculated as the square root of Simpson's diversity index across productive rearrangements. TCRdb obtained this table from immuneACCESS and retained in-frame rearrangements with V and J assigned. These tables miss some clones; where compared with another copy, unresolved V genes account for less than half of the shortfall, and the remainder is unexplained. The D gene and trimming were derived from the DNA, and the V and J assignments and clone size from that table. The sample table contains 230,000 or so clones; only one count was recorded for around 84% of them. 2% to 2.5% of the sample is held by the ten biggest clonotypes.

This clonotype originated in a man aged 40-49 years who had recovered from COVID-19. Recombination joined TRBV11-2 with TRBJ2-1, and TRBD2 aligns with 11 junction nucleotides. Sequences were obtained from peripheral blood. DNA sequence: TGTGCCAGCAGCTTAGGTAGTCTAGCGGGGGGATGGGGTGAGCAGTTCTTC. Translated, this gives CASSLGSLAGGWGEQFF.